This entry lists 23 T cell receptor beta chains sequenced from one sample in a study of cytomegalovirus exposure and HLA in healthy donors. Primers included in the PCR were 60 Vbeta and 13 Jbeta primers. Libraries were prepared by immunoSEQ multiplex PCR; TCRdb keeps only in-frame clonotypes and omits some of them. The table includes around 130,000 clones, 75% to 90% detected once. Sequencing was done on a sample of PBMCs. The receptors come from a middle-aged man in good health and CMV-seronegative.

The V and J genes are TRBV30 and TRBJ1-2; TRBD1 agrees at 7 bases. Trimming took 2 bases from V and 6 from J; bases not matched to a gene: 9. This CDR3 has 14 amino acids. CDR1 is GTSNPN, CDR2 SVGIG, per germline (reference sequence). The DNA for the CDR3 is TGTGCCTGGAGTAGAACAGGGGATCTACATGGCTACACCTTC. Translation: CAWSRTGDLHGYTF.

Notes on this clone: The junction differs from germline at one of its ends, possibly a read error. The chain has TRBV11-2 and TRBJ1-2, with TRBD1 matching over 8 bases. CDR1 and CDR2 (germline): SGHAT, FQNNGV. The CDR3 loop spans 13 amino acids. This chain's CDR3 is CASSLDRDRYSLF. In DNA, the CDR3 is TGTGCCAGCAGCTTAGACCGGGACAGGTATTCTCTCTTC.

This clone was seen only a few times. The chain uses TRBV7-6 and TRBJ1-2; no reliable D call. V was pared by 1 base and J by 4 bases, with 10 bases between. From germline, CDR1 is SGHVS and CDR2 FNYEAQ. The CDR3 totals 14 residues. The CDR3 reads CASSLDVGPYGYTF. For the CDR3, the DNA is TGTGCCAGCAGCTTAGACGTGGGCCCCTATGGCTACACCTTC.

This sequence joins TRBV27 and TRBJ2-1, with D perhaps matching TRBD2 (5 bases). This CDR3 region has 12 residues. Trimming took 6 bases from V and 7 from J, leaving 10 bases between them. Germline V gene lookup returns CDR1 MNHEY and CDR2 SMNVEV (reference sequence). CDR3 coding DNA: TGTGCCAGCAGCCTCCCGGGGAATGAGCAGTTCTTC. Residues: CASSLPGNEQFF.

J is TRBJ1-1 and V is TRBV10-1; TRBD1 matches 10 bases. The V and J ends lost 3 bases and 10 bases, in that order; junction bases with no gene match: 5. The CDR3 has 13 amino acids. Germline V gene lookup returns CDR1 WNHNN and CDR2 SYGVQD (reference sequence). The chain's CDR3 is CASSDGTGVLAFF. The CDR3 DNA sequence: TGCGCCAGCAGTGACGGGACAGGGGTTTTAGCTTTCTTT.

The V gene is TRBV7-9, the J gene TRBJ2-1; 7 nucleotides match TRBD2. Germline loops: CDR1 SEHNR, CDR2 FQNEAQ (reference sequence). After removal of 1 base from V and 0 bases from J, the junction contained 0 bases not matched to a gene. The length of the CDR3 is 15 residues. The CDR3 protein is CASSLGTSSYNEQFF. For the CDR3, the DNA is TGTGCCAGCAGCTTAGGGACTAGCTCCTACAATGAGCAGTTCTTC.

The chain joins TRBV6-5 to TRBJ2-1, with D possibly TRBD2 on 5 matching bases. V was shortened by 6 bases and J by 8 bases, with 17 bases between the two germline ends. This CDR3 has 14 amino acids. Germline CDR1 is MNHEY and CDR2 is SVGAGI. The CDR3 nucleotides read TGTGCCAGCAGGATGCGGGCAATCGGCGATGAGCAGTTCTTC. Translating gives CASRMRAIGDEQFF.

V and J are TRBV5-6 and TRBJ1-6; D gene uncertain. V dropped 4 bases and J dropped 8 bases, with 10 bases sitting between them. The CDR3 consists of 13 residues. Germline CDR1 reads SGHDT; CDR2 reads YYEEEE. CDR3 in amino acids: CASSPTPYSPLHF. DNA for the CDR3: TGTGCCAGCAGCCCTACTCCCTATTCACCCCTCCACTTT.

The genes are TRBV19 and TRBJ1-2, with 7 bases that match TRBD1. In germline, CDR1 is LNHDA, CDR2 SQIVND (reference sequence). The CDR3 contains 17 residues. V gave up 5 bases and J gave up 5 bases; unmatched junction bases: 17. The CDR3 DNA reads as TGTGCCAGTAGTCCCTGGGACAGTGATGCTCTTGGGTATGGCTACACCTTC. Protein sequence: CASSPWDSDALGYGYTF.

This clone was seen once. The chain couples TRBV28 to TRBJ2-5, with D possibly TRBD1 on 6 matching bases. Per germline, CDR1 MDHEN and CDR2 SYDVKM. CDR3 length: 15 residues. The germline V and J ends were trimmed by 3 bases and 5 bases, with 16 bases remaining between them. CDR3 sequence (DNA): TGTGCCAGCAGTTTGACAGGAAAGTGGGAGGAGACCCAGTACTTC. The encoded protein is CASSLTGKWEETQYF.

V and J are TRBV2 and TRBJ2-2; D ambiguous. Per the germline V gene, CDR1 is SNHLY and CDR2 is FYNNEI. V lost 9 bases, J lost 0 bases, and 14 bases lay in between. The CDR3 consists of 15 residues. The CDR3 DNA is TGTGCCAGTGATTATAAGCCACCGAACACCGGGGAGCTGTTTTTT. It translates to CASDYKPPNTGELFF.

In nucleotides, the CDR3 is TGCGCCAGCAGCCGGGACCTTAGCGGGGGGGAACAGACCCAGTACTTC. Its protein product is CASSRDLSGGEQTQYF. The chain employs TRBV4-3 and TRBJ2-5, with TRBD2 matching over 11 bases. In germline, CDR1 is LGHNA, CDR2 YSLEER. CDR3 length: 16 amino acids. Trimming took 4 bases from V and 6 from J; bases not matched to a gene: 10.

As to this clone: This sample also contains other DNA sequences that code for the same CDR3. J is TRBJ1-5 and V is TRBV27; possible D gene TRBD1, 5 bases. The V gene's germline CDR1 is MNHEY and CDR2 SMNVEV (reference sequence). Trimming took 0 bases from V and 2 from J, leaving 8 bases between them. This CDR3 is 15 amino acids long. The chain's CDR3 is CASSLSGGGNQPQHF. As DNA, the CDR3 is TGTGCCAGCAGTTTATCAGGAGGGGGCAATCAGCCCCAGCATTTT.

The count of this clone is one. The chain links TRBV5-4 to TRBJ2-3; 10 nucleotides align to TRBD1. This CDR3 is 16 amino acids long. Per germline, CDR1 SGHNT and CDR2 YYREEE (reference sequence). Trimming cost V 2 bases and J 5 bases; bases outside gene matches: 8. CDR3: CASSFPRQGAQDTQYF. CDR3 nucleotide sequence: TGTGCCAGCAGCTTCCCCCGACAGGGGGCCCAAGATACGCAGTATTTT.

This rearrangement joins TRBV5-1 to TRBJ1-1; D unclear. This CDR3 is 14 amino acids long. The germline V and J ends were trimmed by 0 bases and 3 bases, with 9 bases remaining between them. Looked up from germline, CDR1 is SGHRS and CDR2 is YFSETQ. The CDR3 loop reads CASSLAWAYTEAFF. The CDR3 DNA follows: TGCGCCAGCAGCTTGGCGTGGGCCTACACTGAAGCTTTCTTT.

This rearrangement joins TRBV29-1 to TRBJ1-1; the D is unclear. Germline V gene sequence: CDR1 SQVTM, CDR2 ANQGSEA. Trimming left V 2 bases short and J 0 bases short, with 7 bases between. CDR3 length: 13 amino acids. The CDR3 reads CSVEPVVNTEAFF. The CDR3, as DNA: TGCAGCGTTGAACCGGTCGTGAACACTGAAGCTTTCTTT.

The chain links TRBV14 to TRBJ2-2, with a possible D match to TRBD1 (6 bases). V gave up 2 bases and J gave up 4 bases, with 14 bases separating them. CDR3 length equals 16 residues. Germline V gene data show CDR1 as SGHDN and CDR2 as FVKESK. The CDR3 bases are TGTGCCAGCAGCCAAAGACCGGACAGAGTCACCGGGGAGCTGTTTTTT. Its protein is CASSQRPDRVTGELFF.

V is TRBV4-3 and J is TRBJ2-5; no reliable D call. The DNA matches TRBJ2-7 better at its end, which makes the J call doubtful. There are 14 residues in the CDR3. CDR1 and CDR2 from the germline V gene are LGHNA and YSLEER. In DNA, the CDR3 is TGCGCCAGCAGCCAAGGTCCAGTAAACTACGAGCAGTACTTC. Amino acid sequence: CASSQGPVNYEQYF.

The chain combines TRBV19 with TRBJ2-5; D is unclear. The last part of the DNA fits TRBJ2-7 better; the J call may be wrong. Germline loops: CDR1 LNHDA, CDR2 SQIVND (reference sequence). CDR3 length: 15 amino acids. CDR3 bases: TGTGCCAGTAGTATAGTGGGCAGTTTAACCAACGAGCAGTACTTC. The encoded protein is CASSIVGSLTNEQYF.

The chain joins TRBV5-8 to TRBJ2-7; D might be TRBD2 (6 bases). CDR3 length: 14 residues. Germline V gene lookup returns CDR1 SGHTS and CDR2 YDEGEE. Trimming removed 0 bases at V and 3 bases at J, with 10 bases between. The DNA of the CDR3 is TGTGCCAGCAGCTTGGGCGGGACGGTCTACGAGCAGTACTTC. As protein: CASSLGGTVYEQYF.

This chain links TRBV18 with TRBJ2-2; perhaps TRBD2 as D (5 bases). Germline V lookup: CDR1 KGHSH, CDR2 LQKENI. CDR3 length: 16 residues. V was shortened by 1 base and J by 1 base, with 10 bases between the two germline ends. Written as DNA, the CDR3 is TGTGCCAGCTCACCACTGCGCAGCGGGAACACCGGGGAGCTGTTTTTT. Protein product: CASSPLRSGNTGELFF.

V usage is TRBV27 and J usage is TRBJ2-3, with TRBD2 identical over 9 bases. This CDR3 contains 16 residues. The germline gives CDR1 MNHEY, CDR2 SMNVEV (reference sequence). Trimming cost V 4 bases and J 1 base; bases outside gene matches: 6. The CDR3 DNA reads TGTGCCAGCAGTTGGAGGGCGGGGGGGCGCACAGATACGCAGTATTTT. Its protein is CASSWRAGGRTDTQYF.

The genes are TRBV6-5 and TRBJ2-7; the match to TRBD1 covers 11 bases. The CDR3 has 15 amino acids. Germline trimming cut 5 bases from V and 6 bases from J; bases unmatched to any gene: 9. Germline values: CDR1 MNHEY, CDR2 SVGAGI. CDR3 loop: CASSGRTGGTGEQYF. In DNA, the CDR3 is TGTGCCAGCAGTGGAAGGACAGGGGGCACGGGCGAGCAGTACTTC.